This TCR beta chain stems from a study of blood T cell repertoires in COVID-19. Study at large: COVID-19 samples from acute and convalescent phases originated in the United States, Italy and Spain.

Produced via immunoSEQ multiplex PCR; TCRdb's table is partial and in-frame only. The repertoire holds under 450,000 clones, with around 88% as singletons. Seattle-derived patients entered the study during active infection and were followed longitudinally. The ends were cut back, 1 base at V and 9 bases at J, with 6 bases in the middle. From germline, CDR1 is SEHNR and CDR2 FQNEAQ (reference sequence). The CDR3 loop spans 12 amino acids. The material sequenced was peripheral blood. The chain recombines TRBV7-9 with TRBJ2-2; D uncertain. The sequence was collected from a woman aged 55-70 years with COVID-19, enrolled during active disease. This CDR3 is CASSLVSRELFF. CDR3 bases: TGTGCCAGCAGCTTAGTGTCCAGGGAGCTGTTTTTT.